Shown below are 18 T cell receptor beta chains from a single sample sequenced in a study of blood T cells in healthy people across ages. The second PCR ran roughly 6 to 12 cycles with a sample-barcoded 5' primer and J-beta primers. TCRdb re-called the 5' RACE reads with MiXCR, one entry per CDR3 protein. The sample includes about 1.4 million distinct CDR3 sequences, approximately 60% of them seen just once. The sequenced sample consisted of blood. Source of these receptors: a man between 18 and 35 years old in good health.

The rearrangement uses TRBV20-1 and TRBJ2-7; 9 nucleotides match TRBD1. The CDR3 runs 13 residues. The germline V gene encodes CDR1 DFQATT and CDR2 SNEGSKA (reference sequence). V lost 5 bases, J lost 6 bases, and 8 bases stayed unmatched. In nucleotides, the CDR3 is TGCAGTGCTCCCCGGGACAGGGTTTCCGAGCAGTACTTC. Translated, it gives CSAPRDRVSEQYF.

The CDR3 here is CALMGDRDYEQYF. CDR3 nucleotides: TGTGCCTTAATGGGGGACAGGGACTACGAGCAGTACTTC. The chain is built from TRBV2 and TRBJ2-7, with TRBD1 identical over 9 bases. The CDR3 has 13 amino acids. The germline V gene encodes CDR1 SNHLY and CDR2 FYNNEI. Germline trimming cut 11 bases from V and 3 bases from J; bases unmatched to any gene: 8.

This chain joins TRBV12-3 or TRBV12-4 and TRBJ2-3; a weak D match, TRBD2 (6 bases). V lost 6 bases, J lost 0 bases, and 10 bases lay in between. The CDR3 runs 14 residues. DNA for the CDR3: TGTGCCAGCAGCGGGAGCACTAGCACAGATACGCAGTATTTT. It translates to CASSGSTSTDTQYF.

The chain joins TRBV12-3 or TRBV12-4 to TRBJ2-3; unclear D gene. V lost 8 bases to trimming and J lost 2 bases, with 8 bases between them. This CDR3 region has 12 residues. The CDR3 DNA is TGTGCCAGCGGAACAAACACAGATACGCAGTATTTT. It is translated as CASGTNTDTQYF.

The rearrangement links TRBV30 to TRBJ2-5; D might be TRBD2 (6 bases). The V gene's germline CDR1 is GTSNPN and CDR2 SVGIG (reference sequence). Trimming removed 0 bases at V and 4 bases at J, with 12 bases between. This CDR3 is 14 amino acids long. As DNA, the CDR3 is TGTGCCTGGAGTGTACTGGAGGGGAGAGAGACCCAGTACTTC. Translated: CAWSVLEGRETQYF.

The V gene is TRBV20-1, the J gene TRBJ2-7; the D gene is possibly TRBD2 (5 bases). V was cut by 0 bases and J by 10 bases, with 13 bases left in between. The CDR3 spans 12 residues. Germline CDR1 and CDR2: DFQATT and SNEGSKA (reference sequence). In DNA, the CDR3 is TGCAGTGCTAGAGAGGACGGGGAGACTCAGTACTTC. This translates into CSAREDGETQYF.

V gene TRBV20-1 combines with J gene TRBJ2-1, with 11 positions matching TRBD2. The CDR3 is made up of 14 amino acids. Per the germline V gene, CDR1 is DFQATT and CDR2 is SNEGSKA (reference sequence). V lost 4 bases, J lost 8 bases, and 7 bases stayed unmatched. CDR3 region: CSAIAGGPGHEQFF. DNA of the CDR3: TGCAGTGCTATAGCGGGGGGGCCAGGGCATGAGCAGTTCTTC.

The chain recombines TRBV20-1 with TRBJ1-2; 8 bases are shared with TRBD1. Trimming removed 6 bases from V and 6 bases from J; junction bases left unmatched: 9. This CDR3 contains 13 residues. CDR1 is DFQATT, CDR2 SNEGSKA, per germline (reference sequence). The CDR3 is CSAGGQGWDGYTF. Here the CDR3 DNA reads TGCAGTGCCGGTGGACAGGGATGGGATGGCTACACCTTC.

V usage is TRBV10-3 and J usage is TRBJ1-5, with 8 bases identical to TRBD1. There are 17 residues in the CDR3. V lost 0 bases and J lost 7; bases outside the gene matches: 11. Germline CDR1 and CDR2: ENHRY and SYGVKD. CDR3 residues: CAISESYTGQGQQPQHF. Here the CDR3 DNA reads TGTGCCATCAGTGAGTCCTATACCGGACAGGGACAACAGCCCCAGCATTTT.

As DNA, the CDR3 is TGTGCCAGCAACACAGGGGGCACACACTCTGGGGCCAACGTCCTGACTTTC. This gives the protein CASNTGGTHSGANVLTF. This chain joins TRBV12-3 or TRBV12-4 and TRBJ2-6, with TRBD1 matching over 9 bases. V was pared by 7 bases and J by 0 bases, with 7 bases of the junction left unmatched. The CDR3 extends over 17 amino acids.

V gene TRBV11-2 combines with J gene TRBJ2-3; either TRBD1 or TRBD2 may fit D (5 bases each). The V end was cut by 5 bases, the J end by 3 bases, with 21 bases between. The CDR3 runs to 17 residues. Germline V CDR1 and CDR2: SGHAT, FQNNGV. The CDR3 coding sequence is TGTGCCAGCAGCCCAGGCGCAGGGAGTTGGGTGACAGATACGCAGTATTTT. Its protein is CASSPGAGSWVTDTQYF.

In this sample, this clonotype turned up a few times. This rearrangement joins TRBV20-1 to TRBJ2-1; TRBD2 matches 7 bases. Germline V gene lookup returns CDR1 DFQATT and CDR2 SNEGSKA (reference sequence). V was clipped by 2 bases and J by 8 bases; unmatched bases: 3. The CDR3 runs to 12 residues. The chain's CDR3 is CSARHGGDEQFF. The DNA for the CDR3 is TGCAGTGCTAGACATGGGGGGGATGAGCAGTTCTTC.

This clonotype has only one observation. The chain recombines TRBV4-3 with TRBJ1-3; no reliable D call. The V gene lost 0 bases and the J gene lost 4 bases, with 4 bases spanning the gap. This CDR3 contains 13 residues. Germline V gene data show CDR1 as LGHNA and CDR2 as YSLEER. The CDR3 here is CASSQESGNTIYF. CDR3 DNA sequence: TGCGCCAGCAGCCAAGAAAGCGGAAACACCATATATTTT.

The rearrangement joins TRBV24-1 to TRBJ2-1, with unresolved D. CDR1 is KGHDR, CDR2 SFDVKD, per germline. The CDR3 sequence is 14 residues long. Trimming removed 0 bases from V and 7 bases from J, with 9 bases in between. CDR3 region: CATSDLHQENEQFF. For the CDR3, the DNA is TGTGCCACCAGTGATTTGCACCAAGAGAATGAGCAGTTCTTC.

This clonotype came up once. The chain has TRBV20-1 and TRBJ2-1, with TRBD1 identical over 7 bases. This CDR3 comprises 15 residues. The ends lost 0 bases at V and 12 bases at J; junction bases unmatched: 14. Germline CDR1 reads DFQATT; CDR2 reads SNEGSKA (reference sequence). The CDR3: CSARDQGVWGSGQFF. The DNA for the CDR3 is TGCAGTGCTAGAGATCAGGGGGTATGGGGATCTGGGCAGTTCTTC.

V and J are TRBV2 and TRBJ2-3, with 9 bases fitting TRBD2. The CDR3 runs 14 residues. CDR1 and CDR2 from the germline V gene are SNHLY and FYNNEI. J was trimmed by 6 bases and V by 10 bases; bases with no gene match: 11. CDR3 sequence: CATSSGVHWDTQYF. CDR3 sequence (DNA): TGTGCCACGTCTAGCGGGGTGCATTGGGATACGCAGTATTTT.

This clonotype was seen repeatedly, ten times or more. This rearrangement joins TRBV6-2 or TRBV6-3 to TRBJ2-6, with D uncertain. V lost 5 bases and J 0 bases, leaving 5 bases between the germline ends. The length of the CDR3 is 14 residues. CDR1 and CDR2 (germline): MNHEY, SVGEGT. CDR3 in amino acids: CASSRNSGANVLTF. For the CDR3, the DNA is TGTGCCAGCAGTAGGAACTCTGGGGCCAACGTCCTGACTTTC.

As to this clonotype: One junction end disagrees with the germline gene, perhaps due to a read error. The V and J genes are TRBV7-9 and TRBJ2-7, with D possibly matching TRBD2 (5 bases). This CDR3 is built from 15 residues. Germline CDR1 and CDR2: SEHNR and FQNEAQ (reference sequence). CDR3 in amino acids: CVSSLLGALPYEQYF. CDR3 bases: TGTGTCAGCAGCTTGTTGGGAGCGCTCCCCTACGAGCAGTACTTC.